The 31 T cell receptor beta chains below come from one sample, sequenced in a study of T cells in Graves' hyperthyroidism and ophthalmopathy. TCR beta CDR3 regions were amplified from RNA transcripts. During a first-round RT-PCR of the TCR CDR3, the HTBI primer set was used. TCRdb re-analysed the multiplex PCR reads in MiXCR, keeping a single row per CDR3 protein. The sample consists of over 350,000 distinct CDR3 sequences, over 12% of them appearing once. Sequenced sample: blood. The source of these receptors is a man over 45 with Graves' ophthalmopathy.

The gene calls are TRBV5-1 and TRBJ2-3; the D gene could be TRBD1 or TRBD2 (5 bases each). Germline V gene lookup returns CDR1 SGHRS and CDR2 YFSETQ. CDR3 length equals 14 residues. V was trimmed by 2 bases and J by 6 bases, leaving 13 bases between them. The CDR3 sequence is CASSFWDPGDTQYF. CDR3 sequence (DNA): TGCGCCAGCAGCTTCTGGGACCCTGGGGATACGCAGTATTTT.

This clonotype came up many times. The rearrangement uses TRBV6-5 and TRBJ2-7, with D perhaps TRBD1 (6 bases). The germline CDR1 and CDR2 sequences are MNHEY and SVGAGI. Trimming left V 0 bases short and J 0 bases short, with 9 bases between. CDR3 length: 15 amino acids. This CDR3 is CASSYSQGSSYEQYF. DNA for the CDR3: TGTGCCAGCAGTTACTCTCAGGGGAGCTCCTACGAGCAGTACTTC.

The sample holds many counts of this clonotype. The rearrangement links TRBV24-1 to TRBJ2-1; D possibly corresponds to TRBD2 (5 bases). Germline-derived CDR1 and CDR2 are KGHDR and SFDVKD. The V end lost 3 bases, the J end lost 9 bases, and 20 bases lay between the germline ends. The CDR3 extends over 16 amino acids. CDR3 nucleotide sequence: TGTGCCACCAGTGATCGGGTAGCACTGACTAAGAGTGAGCAGTTCTTC. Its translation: CATSDRVALTKSEQFF.

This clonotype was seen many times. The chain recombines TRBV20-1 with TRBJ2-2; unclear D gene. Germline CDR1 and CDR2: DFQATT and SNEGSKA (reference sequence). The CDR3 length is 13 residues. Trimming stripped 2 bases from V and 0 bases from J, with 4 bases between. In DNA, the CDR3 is TGCAGTGCTAGAACTACGAACACCGGGGAGCTGTTTTTT. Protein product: CSARTTNTGELFF.

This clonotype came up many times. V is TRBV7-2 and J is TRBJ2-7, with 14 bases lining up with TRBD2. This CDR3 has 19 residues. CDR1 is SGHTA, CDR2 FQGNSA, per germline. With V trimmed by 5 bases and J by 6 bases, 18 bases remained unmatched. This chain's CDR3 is CASSPGLGQGGLAGVEQYF. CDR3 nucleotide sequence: TGTGCCAGCAGCCCCGGGTTGGGACAGGGGGGACTAGCGGGAGTCGAGCAGTACTTC.

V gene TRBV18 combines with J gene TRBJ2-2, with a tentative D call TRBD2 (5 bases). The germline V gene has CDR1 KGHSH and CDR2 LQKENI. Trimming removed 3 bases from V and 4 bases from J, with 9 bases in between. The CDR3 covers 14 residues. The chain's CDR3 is CASSPRGGTGELFF. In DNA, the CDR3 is TGTGCCAGCTCACCTCGGGGTGGCACCGGGGAGCTGTTTTTT. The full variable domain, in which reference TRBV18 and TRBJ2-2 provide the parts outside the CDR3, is NAGVMQNPRHLVRRRGQEARLRCSPMKGHSHVYWYRQLPEEGLKFMVYLQKENIIDESGMPKERFSAEFPKEGPSILRIQQVVRGDSAAYFCASSPRGGTGELFFGEGSRLTVL.

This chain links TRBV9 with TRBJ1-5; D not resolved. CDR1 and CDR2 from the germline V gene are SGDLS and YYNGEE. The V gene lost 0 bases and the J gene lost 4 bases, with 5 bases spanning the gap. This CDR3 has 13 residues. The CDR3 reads CASSVAENQPQHF. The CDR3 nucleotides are TGTGCCAGCAGCGTAGCGGAGAATCAGCCCCAGCATTTT. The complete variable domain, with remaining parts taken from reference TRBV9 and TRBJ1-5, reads DSGVTQTPKHLITATGQRVTLRCSPRSGDLSVYWYQQSLDQGLQFLIQYYNGEERAKGNILERFSAQQFPDLHSELNLSSLELGDSALYFCASSVAENQPQHFGDGTRLSIL.

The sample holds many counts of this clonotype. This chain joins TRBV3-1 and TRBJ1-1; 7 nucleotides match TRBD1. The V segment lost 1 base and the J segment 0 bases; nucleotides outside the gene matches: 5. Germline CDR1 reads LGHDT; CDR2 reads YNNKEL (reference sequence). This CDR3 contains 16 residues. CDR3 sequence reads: CASSQVGTAMNTEAFF. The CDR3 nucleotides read TGTGCCAGCAGCCAAGTCGGGACAGCAATGAACACTGAAGCTTTCTTT.

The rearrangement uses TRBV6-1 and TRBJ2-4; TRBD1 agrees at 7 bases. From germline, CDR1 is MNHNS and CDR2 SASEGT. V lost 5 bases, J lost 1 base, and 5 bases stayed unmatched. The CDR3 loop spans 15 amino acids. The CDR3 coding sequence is TGTGCCAGCAGTTCAGGGGGAAGGGCCAAAAACATTCAGTACTTC. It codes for CASSSGGRAKNIQYF.

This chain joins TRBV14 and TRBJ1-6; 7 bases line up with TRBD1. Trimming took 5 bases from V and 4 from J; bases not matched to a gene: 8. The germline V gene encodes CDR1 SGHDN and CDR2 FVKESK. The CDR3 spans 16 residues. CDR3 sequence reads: CASSETGLSYNSPLHF. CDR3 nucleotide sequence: TGTGCCAGCAGCGAGACAGGGCTTTCTTATAATTCACCCCTCCACTTT.

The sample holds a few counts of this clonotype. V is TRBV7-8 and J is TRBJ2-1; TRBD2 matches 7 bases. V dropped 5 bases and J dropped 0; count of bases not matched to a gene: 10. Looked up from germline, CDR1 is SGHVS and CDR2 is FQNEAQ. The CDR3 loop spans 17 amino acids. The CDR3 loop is CASSRFGGGSSYNEQFF. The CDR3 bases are TGTGCCAGCAGCAGATTCGGCGGCGGGAGCTCCTACAATGAGCAGTTCTTC.

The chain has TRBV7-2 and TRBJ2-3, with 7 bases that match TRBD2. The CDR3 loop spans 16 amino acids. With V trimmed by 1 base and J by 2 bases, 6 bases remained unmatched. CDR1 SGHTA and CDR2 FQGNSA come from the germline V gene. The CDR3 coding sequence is TGTGCCAGCAGCTTAGGGGGGGGAGGCCCCACAGATACGCAGTATTTT. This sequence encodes CASSLGGGGPTDTQYF. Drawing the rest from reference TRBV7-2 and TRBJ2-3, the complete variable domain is GAGVSQSPSNKVTEKGKDVELRCDPISGHTALYWYRQSLGQGLEFLIYFQGNSAPDKSGLPSDRFSAERTGGSVSTLTIQRTQQEDSAVYLCASSLGGGGPTDTQYFGPGTRLTVL.

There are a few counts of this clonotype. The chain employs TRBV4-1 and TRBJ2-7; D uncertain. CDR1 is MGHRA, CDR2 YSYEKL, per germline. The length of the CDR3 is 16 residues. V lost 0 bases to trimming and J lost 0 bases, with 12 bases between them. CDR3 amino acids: CASSQDFATSSYEQYF. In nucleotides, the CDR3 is TGCGCCAGCAGCCAAGATTTCGCCACGAGCTCCTACGAGCAGTACTTC.

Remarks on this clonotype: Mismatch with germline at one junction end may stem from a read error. The DNA for the CDR3 is TGCAGCGTTGAAGGCCACGGGGAAAGCTCCTATGAGCAGTACTTC. Residues: CSVEGHGESSYEQYF. This chain uses TRBV29-1 with TRBJ2-7; possibly TRBD2 for D (5 bases). CDR1 is SQVTM, CDR2 ANQGSEA, per germline. The CDR3 covers 15 residues.

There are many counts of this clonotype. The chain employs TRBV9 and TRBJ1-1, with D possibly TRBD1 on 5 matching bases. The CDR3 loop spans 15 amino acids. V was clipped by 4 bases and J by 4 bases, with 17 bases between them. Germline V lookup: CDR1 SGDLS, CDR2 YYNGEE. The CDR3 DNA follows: TGTGCCAGCAGCCTCACTGCGCGGGACGGCACTGAAGCTTTCTTT. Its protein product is CASSLTARDGTEAFF.

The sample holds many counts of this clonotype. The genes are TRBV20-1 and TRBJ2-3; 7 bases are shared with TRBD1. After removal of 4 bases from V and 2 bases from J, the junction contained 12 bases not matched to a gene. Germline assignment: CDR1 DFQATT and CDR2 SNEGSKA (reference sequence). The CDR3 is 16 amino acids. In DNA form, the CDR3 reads TGCAGTGCTAATCCGACAGGGATACGTCTCACAGATACGCAGTATTTT. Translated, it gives CSANPTGIRLTDTQYF.

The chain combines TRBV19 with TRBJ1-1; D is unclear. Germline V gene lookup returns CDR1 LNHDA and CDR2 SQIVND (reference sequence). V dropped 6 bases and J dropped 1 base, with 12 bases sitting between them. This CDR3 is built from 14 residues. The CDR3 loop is CASRTRTGNTEAFF. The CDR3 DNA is TGTGCCAGTAGAACTAGGACGGGGAACACTGAAGCTTTCTTT.

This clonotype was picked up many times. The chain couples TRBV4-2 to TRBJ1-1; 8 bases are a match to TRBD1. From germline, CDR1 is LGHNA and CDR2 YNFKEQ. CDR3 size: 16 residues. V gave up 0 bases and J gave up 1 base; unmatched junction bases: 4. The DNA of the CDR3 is TGTGCCAGCAGCCAAGAGGGGACAGGCCAGAACACTGAAGCTTTCTTT. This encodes CASSQEGTGQNTEAFF.

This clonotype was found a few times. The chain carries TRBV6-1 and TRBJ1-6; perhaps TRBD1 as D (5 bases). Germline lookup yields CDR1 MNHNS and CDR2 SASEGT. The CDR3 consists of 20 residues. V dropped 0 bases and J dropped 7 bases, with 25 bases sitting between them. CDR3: CASSEAPGTARRNGNSPLHF. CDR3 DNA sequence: TGTGCCAGCAGTGAAGCGCCGGGGACCGCGAGGAGGAATGGCAATTCACCCCTCCACTTT.

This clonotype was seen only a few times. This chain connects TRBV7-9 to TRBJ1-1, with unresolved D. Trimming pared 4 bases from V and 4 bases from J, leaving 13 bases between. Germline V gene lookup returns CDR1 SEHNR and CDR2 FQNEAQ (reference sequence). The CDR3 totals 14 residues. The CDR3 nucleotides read TGTGCCAGCAGCTCTGAGTTGGTGGGCACTGAAGCTTTCTTT. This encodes CASSSELVGTEAFF.

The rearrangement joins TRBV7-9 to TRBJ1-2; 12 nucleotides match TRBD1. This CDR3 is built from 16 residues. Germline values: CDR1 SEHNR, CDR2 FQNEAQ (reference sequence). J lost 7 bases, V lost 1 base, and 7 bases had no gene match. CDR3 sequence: CASSLVGGQGAFGYTF. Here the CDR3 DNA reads TGTGCCAGCAGCTTAGTTGGGGGACAGGGGGCATTTGGCTACACCTTC.

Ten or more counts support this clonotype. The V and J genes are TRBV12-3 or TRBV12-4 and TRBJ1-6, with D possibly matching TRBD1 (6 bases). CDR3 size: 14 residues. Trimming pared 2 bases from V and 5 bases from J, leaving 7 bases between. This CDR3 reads CASSLRGNNSPLHF. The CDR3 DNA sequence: TGTGCCAGCAGTTTAAGGGGGAATAATTCACCCCTCCACTTT.

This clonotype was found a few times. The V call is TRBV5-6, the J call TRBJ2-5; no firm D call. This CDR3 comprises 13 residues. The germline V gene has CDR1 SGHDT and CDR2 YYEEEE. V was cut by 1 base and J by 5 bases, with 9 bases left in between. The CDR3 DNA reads TGTGCCAGCAGCTTGCGGCTAGAGGAGACCCAGTACTTC. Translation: CASSLRLEETQYF.

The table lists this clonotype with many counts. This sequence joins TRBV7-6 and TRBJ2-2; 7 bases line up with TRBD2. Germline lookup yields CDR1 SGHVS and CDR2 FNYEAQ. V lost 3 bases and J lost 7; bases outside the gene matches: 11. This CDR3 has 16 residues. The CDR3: CASSLDSGLVFGELFF. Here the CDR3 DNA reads TGTGCCAGCAGCTTGGACTCAGGACTAGTTTTCGGGGAGCTGTTTTTT.

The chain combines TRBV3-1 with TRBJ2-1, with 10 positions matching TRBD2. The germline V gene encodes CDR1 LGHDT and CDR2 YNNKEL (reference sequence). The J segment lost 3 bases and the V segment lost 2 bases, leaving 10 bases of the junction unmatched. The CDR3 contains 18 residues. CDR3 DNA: TGTGCCAGCAGCCAATGGACCTCGGGGACTAGCGTCTACAATGAGCAGTTCTTC. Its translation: CASSQWTSGTSVYNEQFF.

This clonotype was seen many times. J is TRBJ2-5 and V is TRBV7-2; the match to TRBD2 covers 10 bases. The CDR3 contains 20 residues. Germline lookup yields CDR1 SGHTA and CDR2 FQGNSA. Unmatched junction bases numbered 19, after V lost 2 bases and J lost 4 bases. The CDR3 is CASSLKSALHLAGGLETQYF. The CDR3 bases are TGTGCCAGCAGCTTAAAGTCGGCACTCCATTTAGCGGGAGGATTAGAGACCCAGTACTTC.

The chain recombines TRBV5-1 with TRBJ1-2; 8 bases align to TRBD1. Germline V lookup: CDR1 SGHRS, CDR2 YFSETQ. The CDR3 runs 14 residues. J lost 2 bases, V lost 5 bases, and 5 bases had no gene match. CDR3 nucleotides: TGCGCCAGCAGGGCAGGGGGCACAAACTATGGCTACACCTTC. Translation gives CASRAGGTNYGYTF.

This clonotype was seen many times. In nucleotides, the CDR3 is TGCAGTGCTAGACCGGGACAGGGGGCTCGAGAGACCCAGTACTTC. Protein: CSARPGQGARETQYF. The J gene is TRBJ2-5, the V gene TRBV20-1; the match to TRBD1 covers 12 bases. Germline values: CDR1 DFQATT, CDR2 SNEGSKA (reference sequence). CDR3 length equals 15 residues. The trim removed 2 bases at V and 4 bases at J, leaving 5 bases unmatched.

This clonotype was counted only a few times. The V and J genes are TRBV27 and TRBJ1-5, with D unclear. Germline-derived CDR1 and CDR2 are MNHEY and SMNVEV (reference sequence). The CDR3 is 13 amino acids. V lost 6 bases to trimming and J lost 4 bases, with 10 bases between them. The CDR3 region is CASSPDQNQPQHF. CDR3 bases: TGTGCCAGCAGCCCCGACCAGAATCAGCCCCAGCATTTT.

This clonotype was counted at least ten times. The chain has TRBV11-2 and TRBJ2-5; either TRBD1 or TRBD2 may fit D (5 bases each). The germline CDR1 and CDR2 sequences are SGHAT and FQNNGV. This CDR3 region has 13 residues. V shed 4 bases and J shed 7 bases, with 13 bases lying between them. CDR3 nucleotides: TGTGCCAGCAGCTCTTCTGGGGACGGGACCCAGTACTTC. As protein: CASSSSGDGTQYF.

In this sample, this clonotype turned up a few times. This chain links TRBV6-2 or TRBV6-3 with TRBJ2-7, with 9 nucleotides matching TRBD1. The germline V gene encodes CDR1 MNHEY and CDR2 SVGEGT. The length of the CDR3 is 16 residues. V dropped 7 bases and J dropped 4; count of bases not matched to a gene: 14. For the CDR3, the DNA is TGTGCCAGCACCCTAAACCGGGACAGGGTATCGTACGAGCAGTACTTC. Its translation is CASTLNRDRVSYEQYF.